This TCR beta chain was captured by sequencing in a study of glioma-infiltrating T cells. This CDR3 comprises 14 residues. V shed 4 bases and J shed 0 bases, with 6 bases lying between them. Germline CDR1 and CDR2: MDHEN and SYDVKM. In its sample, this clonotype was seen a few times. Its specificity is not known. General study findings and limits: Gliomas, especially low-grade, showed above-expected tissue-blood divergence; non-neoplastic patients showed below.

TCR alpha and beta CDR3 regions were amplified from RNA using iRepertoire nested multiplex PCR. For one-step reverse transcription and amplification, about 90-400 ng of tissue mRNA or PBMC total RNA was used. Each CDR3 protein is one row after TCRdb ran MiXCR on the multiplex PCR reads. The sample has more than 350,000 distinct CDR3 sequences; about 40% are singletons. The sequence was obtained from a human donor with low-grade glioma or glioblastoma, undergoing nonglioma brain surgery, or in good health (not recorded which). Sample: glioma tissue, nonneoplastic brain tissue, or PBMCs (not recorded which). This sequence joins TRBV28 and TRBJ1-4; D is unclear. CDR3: CASSYGATNEKLFF. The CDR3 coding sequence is TGTGCCAGCAGTTATGGAGCAACTAATGAAAAACTGTTTTTT.